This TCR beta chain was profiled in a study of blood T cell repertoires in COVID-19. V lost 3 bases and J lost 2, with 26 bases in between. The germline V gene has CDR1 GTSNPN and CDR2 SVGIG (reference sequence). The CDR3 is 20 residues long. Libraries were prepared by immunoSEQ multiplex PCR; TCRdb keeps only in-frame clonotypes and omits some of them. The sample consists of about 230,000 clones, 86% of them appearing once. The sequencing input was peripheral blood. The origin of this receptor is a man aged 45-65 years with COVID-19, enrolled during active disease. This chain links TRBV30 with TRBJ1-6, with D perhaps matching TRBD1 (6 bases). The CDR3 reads CAWSKRGGSRESPYNSPLHF. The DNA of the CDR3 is TGTGCCTGGAGCAAAAGGGGGGGCAGTCGGGAATCCCCCTATAATTCACCCCTCCACTTT.